These 5 T cell receptor beta chains came from one sample sequenced in a study of blood T cells in healthy people across ages. Using a J-beta primer mix together with a sample-barcoded 5' primer, a second PCR was run for about 6 to 11 cycles. Each CDR3 protein gets one entry after TCRdb re-called the 5' RACE reads with MiXCR. In the table there are roughly 800,000 distinct CDR3 sequences, approximately 53% of which are singletons. The sequenced sample was blood. Every receptor here comes from a man of 80 years or more in good health.

The chain has TRBV28 and TRBJ2-5; D might be TRBD1 or TRBD2, each matching 6 bases. The DNA end favors TRBJ2-7, so the J call may be wrong. CDR3 length: 14 amino acids. Germline CDR1 and CDR2: MDHEN and SYDVKM. The CDR3 DNA reads TGTGCCAGCAGAAAGACTAGGACAGACTACGAGCAGTACTTC. This sequence encodes CASRKTRTDYEQYF.

The chain combines TRBV24-1 with TRBJ2-3; D call uncertain. The V gene lost 4 bases and the J gene lost 5 bases, with 3 bases spanning the gap. Per the germline V gene, CDR1 is KGHDR and CDR2 is SFDVKD. This CDR3 has 11 residues. Here the CDR3 DNA reads TGTGCCACCAGTGAGTTAGATACGCAGTATTTT. Translating it yields CATSELDTQYF.

The V call is TRBV11-1, the J call TRBJ2-5; D is undetermined. Looked up from germline, CDR1 is SGHAT and CDR2 is FQDESV (reference sequence). This CDR3 is built from 16 residues. Trimming took 1 base from V and 0 from J, leaving 12 bases between them. CDR3 protein: CASSLVITRYQETQYF. The CDR3 coding sequence is TGTGCCAGCAGCTTAGTAATCACTCGGTACCAAGAGACCCAGTACTTC.

The V gene is TRBV29-1, the J gene TRBJ2-5, with 7 bases identical to TRBD1. The trim removed 7 bases at V and 0 bases at J, leaving 5 bases unmatched. CDR1 SQVTM and CDR2 ANQGSEA come from the germline V gene. This CDR3 is 13 amino acids long. The CDR3 is CSARQGNQETQYF. The CDR3 DNA follows: TGCAGCGCCCGACAGGGCAACCAAGAGACCCAGTACTTC.

The CDR3 sequence: CASSFLDLRFYEQYF. CDR3 DNA: TGTGCCAGCAGTTTCCTGGACCTACGCTTCTATGAGCAGTACTTC. This chain connects TRBV28 to TRBJ2-7, with no clear D. The V end was cut by 3 bases, the J end by 7 bases, with 19 bases between. The CDR3 totals 15 residues. Germline assignment: CDR1 MDHEN and CDR2 SYDVKM.